The 17 T cell receptor beta chains below were found in one sample sequenced in a study of T cells after posttransplantation cyclophosphamide. The table came from immunoSEQ multiplex PCR; TCRdb's copy has only in-frame clones and leaves some out. The sample shows tens of thousands of clones, around 94% of them seen only once. The sequencing input was PBMCs. The origin of the receptors is a woman between 45 and 65 years old in good health and a related stem cell transplant donor.

This sequence joins TRBV7-2 and TRBJ2-2, with D perhaps matching TRBD1 (8 bases). Germline V lookup: CDR1 SGHTA, CDR2 FQGNSA. V gave up 5 bases and J gave up 5 bases, with 15 bases separating them. The CDR3 is 15 residues long. The CDR3 protein is CASSLNRGGTGELFF. CDR3 sequence (DNA): TGTGCCAGCAGCCTCAACAGGGGGGGAACCGGGGAGCTGTTTTTT. Looking up the rest from reference TRBV7-2 and TRBJ2-2 gives the full variable domain: GAGVSQSPSNKVTEKGKDVELRCDPISGHTALYWYRQSLGQGLEFLIYFQGNSAPDKSGLPSDRFSAERTGGSVSTLTIQRTQQEDSAVYLCASSLNRGGTGELFFGEGSRLTVL.

V and J are TRBV6-6 and TRBJ2-5; 9 bases fit TRBD2. The CDR3 is 14 amino acids. Germline values: CDR1 MNHNY, CDR2 SVGAGI (reference sequence). V trimming: 5 bases; J trimming: 5 bases; junction bases outside the gene matches: 6. CDR3: CASSPLSGSETQYF. Here the CDR3 DNA reads TGTGCCAGCAGTCCCCTTAGCGGGAGTGAGACCCAGTACTTC.

The J gene is TRBJ2-1, the V gene TRBV9; no clear D. This CDR3 contains 13 residues. V gave up 1 base and J gave up 6 bases, with 8 bases separating them. The V gene's germline CDR1 is SGDLS and CDR2 YYNGEE. CDR3 bases: TGTGCCAGCAGCGTACAGAGCGTCAATGAGCAGTTCTTC. Translation: CASSVQSVNEQFF.

This sequence joins TRBV5-1 and TRBJ2-7; TRBD2 agrees at 10 bases. Looked up from germline, CDR1 is SGHRS and CDR2 is YFSETQ. V dropped 5 bases and J dropped 0; count of bases not matched to a gene: 8. The CDR3 is made up of 16 amino acids. The CDR3 DNA follows: TGCGCCAGCAGAGCTAGCGGGGGACGCATCTCCTACGAGCAGTACTTC. It codes for CASRASGGRISYEQYF.

The chain uses TRBV2 and TRBJ2-5; 12 bases are a match to TRBD2. The CDR3 runs 16 residues. CDR1 is SNHLY and CDR2 is FYNNEI in the germline V gene. The V and J ends lost 8 bases and 4 bases, in that order; junction bases with no gene match: 11. CDR3 in amino acids: CASLPALAGGGETQYF. CDR3 sequence (DNA): TGTGCCAGCTTACCGGCACTAGCGGGAGGAGGAGAGACCCAGTACTTC.

This chain connects TRBV4-1 to TRBJ1-3, with D possibly TRBD1 on 6 matching bases. The CDR3 runs 15 residues. V lost 4 bases to trimming and J lost 2 bases, with 12 bases between them. Germline lookup yields CDR1 MGHRA and CDR2 YSYEKL. The CDR3 coding sequence is TGCGCCAGCAGCCCTACAGGGTTGCCTGGAAACACCATATATTTT. Its protein is CASSPTGLPGNTIYF.

This chain connects TRBV5-1 to TRBJ1-2; D gene uncertain. In germline, CDR1 is SGHRS, CDR2 YFSETQ. Trimming took off 4 bases at V and 0 bases at J, with 7 bases between the two ends. This CDR3 comprises 13 residues. In DNA, the CDR3 is TGCGCCAGCAGCCCCCCTACTAACTATGGCTACACCTTC. This gives the protein CASSPPTNYGYTF.

The genes are TRBV7-3 and TRBJ1-2, with TRBD1 as a possible D gene (5 bases). The V gene lost 4 bases and the J gene lost 2 bases, with 17 bases spanning the gap. The CDR3 loop spans 16 amino acids. In germline, CDR1 is SGHTA, CDR2 FQGTGA. For the CDR3, the DNA is TGTGCCAGCAGCTCCCCTTCCCAAGGGGCAAACTATGGCTACACCTTC. Encoded protein: CASSSPSQGANYGYTF.

The rearrangement joins TRBV30 to TRBJ1-2; 10 nucleotides match TRBD1. Germline CDR1 and CDR2: GTSNPN and SVGIG (reference sequence). Germline trimming cut 5 bases from V and 6 bases from J; bases unmatched to any gene: 12. The length of the CDR3 is 15 residues. The CDR3 spells CAWHLGGQGIHGYTF. In nucleotides, the CDR3 is TGTGCCTGGCACCTGGGGGGACAGGGGATACATGGCTACACCTTC.

This clone occurred once. CDR3: CASSSLGYEQYF. In DNA, the CDR3 is TGTGCCAGCAGCTCCCTCGGGTACGAGCAGTACTTC. This chain connects TRBV7-8 to TRBJ2-7; no reliable D call. This CDR3 is built from 12 residues. The V gene's germline CDR1 is SGHVS and CDR2 FQNEAQ. V dropped 4 bases and J dropped 4 bases, with 8 bases sitting between them. Full variable domain (remainder filled in from reference TRBV7-8 and TRBJ2-7): GAGVSQSPRYKVAKRGQDVALRCDPISGHVSLFWYQQALGQGPEFLTYFQNEAQLDKSGLPSDRFFAERPEGSVSTLKIQRTQQEDSAVYLCASSSLGYEQYFGPGTRLTVT.

CDR3 sequence: CASSILSLGANVLTF. CDR3 in DNA: TGTGCCAGTAGTATCCTCTCTCTTGGGGCCAACGTCCTGACTTTC. The V and J genes are TRBV19 and TRBJ2-6; D ambiguous. Trimming took off 3 bases at V and 3 bases at J, with 9 bases between the two ends. The germline CDR1 and CDR2 sequences are LNHDA and SQIVND (reference sequence). The CDR3 runs 15 residues.

The V gene is TRBV5-4, the J gene TRBJ2-7; TRBD2 is a possible D gene (5 bases). V was clipped by 7 bases and J by 0 bases, with 17 bases between them. The CDR3 is 15 amino acids. From germline, CDR1 is SGHNT and CDR2 YYREEE (reference sequence). The CDR3 sequence: CASFEAERSSYEQYF. The DNA of the CDR3 is TGTGCCAGCTTCGAAGCGGAGAGGAGCTCCTACGAGCAGTACTTC.

V gene TRBV6-6 combines with J gene TRBJ2-1, with D possibly TRBD2 on 7 matching bases. The germline V gene encodes CDR1 MNHNY and CDR2 SVGAGI (reference sequence). The CDR3 is 16 amino acids. Trimming took 0 bases from V and 6 from J, leaving 15 bases between them. The DNA for the CDR3 is TGTGCCAGCAGTTACTCGGGGGGGCCTGGTCGCAATGAGCAGTTCTTC. Its protein product is CASSYSGGPGRNEQFF.

The table lists this clone with a count of one. The CDR3 here is CASSTSGTGRKVEAFF. The CDR3 bases are TGCGCCAGCAGCACCTCCGGGACAGGGCGGAAAGTCGAAGCTTTCTTT. The chain couples TRBV5-1 to TRBJ1-1; 9 nucleotides align to TRBD1. Trimming at V came to 4 bases and at J to 8 bases, leaving 15 bases not matched to a gene. The CDR3 is 16 residues long. From germline, CDR1 is SGHRS and CDR2 YFSETQ.

V is TRBV5-1 and J is TRBJ2-3, with D maybe TRBD2 (5 bases). In germline, CDR1 is SGHRS, CDR2 YFSETQ. V was pared by 1 base and J by 2 bases, with 8 bases between. This CDR3 is built from 14 residues. CDR3 DNA sequence: TGCGCCAGCAGCTTGCCCGGGGTCACAGATACGCAGTATTTT. Protein product: CASSLPGVTDTQYF.

The chain employs TRBV5-1 and TRBJ1-5; 8 nucleotides line up with TRBD1. This CDR3 contains 13 residues. Germline values: CDR1 SGHRS, CDR2 YFSETQ. V lost 4 bases and J lost 7; bases outside the gene matches: 4. CDR3 amino acids: CASSNTGGQPQHF. In DNA, the CDR3 is TGCGCCAGCAGCAACACAGGGGGGCAGCCCCAGCATTTT.

This rearrangement joins TRBV29-1 to TRBJ2-1, with 10 bases that match TRBD1. Germline CDR1 SQVTM, CDR2 ANQGSEA. The CDR3 totals 14 residues. V was clipped by 5 bases and J by 4 bases; unmatched bases: 5. Here the CDR3 reads CSVIRGQGYNEQFF. The DNA for the CDR3 is TGCAGCGTTATCCGGGGACAGGGGTACAATGAGCAGTTCTTC.